Below, one T cell receptor beta chain is given with its context. This record comes from a study of blood T cell repertoires in COVID-19. Profiling relied on immunoSEQ multiplex PCR, and the TCRdb table lists in-frame clones only, not all of them. The sample consists of fewer than 85,000 clones, 65% to 85% of them appearing once. CDR3 length equals 14 residues. V lost 5 bases, J lost 3 bases, and 14 bases lay in between. From germline, CDR1 is SGHRS and CDR2 YFSETQ. This receptor was obtained from a woman aged 55-75 years with acute or convalescent COVID-19. The sample comprised peripheral blood. The chain uses TRBV5-1 and TRBJ1-1; no definite D call. Written as DNA, the CDR3 is TGCGCCAGCAGTAGCGACACCGCTTACACTGAAGCTTTCTTT. It translates to CASSSDTAYTEAFF.